This T cell receptor (beta chain) is from a study of cytomegalovirus exposure and HLA in healthy donors. This CDR3 is built from 13 residues. In germline, CDR1 is SNHLY, CDR2 FYNNEI. Deletions cut 6 bases from V and 5 bases from J, with 13 bases between. Study conclusions and caveats: Only CMV serostatus was available as immune exposure information. Sequencing likely caused a cluster of highly shared sequence variants.

Points on this clone: Its target is unknown.

PCR used 60 Vbeta primers and 13 Jbeta primers. Under the authors' procedure: Counted up in a later analysis, unique TCR beta chains came to approximately 83 million, with some 9.9 million shared. TCRdb's table, derived via immunoSEQ multiplex PCR, lists solely in-frame clones and lacks some. V, J and clone size derive from that table, while D and trimming were established from the DNA sequence. Its table lists roughly 42,000 clones. The gene calls are TRBV2 and TRBJ1-1; D is uncertain. The sequence was obtained from a man aged 25-45 years in good health and CMV-seronegative. The sequenced sample was PBMCs. CDR3 amino acids: CASRFEQWTEAFF. The CDR3, as DNA: TGTGCCAGCAGATTTGAACAGTGGACTGAAGCTTTCTTT.